Listed below are T cell receptor beta chains from one sample, sequenced in a study of beta chain features in type 1 diabetes. Sequenced by immunoSEQ multiplex PCR; TCRdb stores in-frame clones only, minus some. The data show around 190,000 clones, approximately 13% seen once. Sequenced input: central memory CD4+ T cells from blood. The receptor source for this set is a woman under 30 in good health. The CDR3 runs from the conserved cysteine through the conserved F or W. The D gene is left open where the match is weak. Size tells how often a clone was seen (once, few, many) or the class of an expanded clone, and some rows leave it out.

TRBD2 - TRBJ2-5 TRBV10-3 TGTGCCATCAGTCCGGGACAAACTAGCGGGTCTAACCCTCAAGAGACCCAGTACTTC CAISPGQTSGSNPQETQYF
TRBD1 - TRBJ2-7 TRBV2 TGTGCCAGCAGTGGGACAGGGGGCAACGAGCAGTACTTC CASSGTGGNEQYF
TRBD1 - TRBJ2-2 TRBV12-5 TGTGCTAGTGGTCCCTGGACAGGGAACACCGGGGAGCTGTTTTTT CASGPWTGNTGELFF
TRBD1 few TRBJ2-7 TRBV4-1 TGCGCCAGCAGCGATGGGACAGGGGGGAGGAACGAGCAGTACTTC CASSDGTGGRNEQYF
- - TRBJ2-2 TRBV5-4 TGTGCCAGCAGTCGTTCAGGGTCGAACACCGGGGAGCTGTTTTTT CASSRSGSNTGELFF
- few TRBJ2-1 TRBV20-1 TGCAGTGCTAGAGAGGAGGGGGAGCAGTTCTTC CSAREEGEQFF
- - TRBJ2-7 TRBV6-5 TGTGCCAGCAGTTACTCGAGAGGAGCCGAGCAGTACTTC CASSYSRGAEQYF
- once TRBJ2-7 TRBV2 TGTGCCAGCAGTGAAGCGGGAGGAGGCGACGAGCAGTACTTC CASSEAGGGDEQYF
TRBD1 - TRBJ2-5 TRBV7-6 TGTGCCAGCAGCCAGGGGGCAGCTCGGGAGACCCAGTACTTC CASSQGAARETQYF
TRBD2 - TRBJ2-1 TRBV5-4 TGTGCCAGCAGCTTGCCACTAGCGGGATCCAGTGAGCAGTTCTTC CASSLPLAGSSEQFF
TRBD1 few TRBJ2-5 TRBV13 TGTGCCAGCAGCCCCCCTGGTGGGACAGGTCAGACCCAGTACTTC CASSPPGGTGQTQYF
- few TRBJ1-2 TRBV5-1 TGCGCCAGCAGCTTCACATCCAACTATGGCTACACCTTC CASSFTSNYGYTF
- - TRBJ2-4 TRBV21-1 TGTGCCAGCAGCAAAGTAGCAGTAGCCAAAAACATTCAGTACTTC CASSKVAVAKNIQYF
- few TRBJ2-1 TRBV9 TGTGCCAGCAGCCCGACTCCCGACGATAGGTCTCCGTTCTTC CASSPTPDDRSPFF
TRBD2 few TRBJ2-1 TRBV28 TGTGCCAGCAAGCCTAGCGGGAGAATTAGTGAGCAGTTCTTC CASKPSGRISEQFF
TRBD1 few TRBJ1-4 TRBV28 TGTGCCAGCAGGTACAGGGGATTCCAAACTAATGAAAAACTGTTTTTT CASRYRGFQTNEKLFF
TRBD2 - TRBJ2-7 TRBV28 TGTGCCAGCAGTTCCGGGACTAGCGTGTGGGAGCAGTACTTC CASSSGTSVWEQYF
- - TRBJ1-3 TRBV30 TGTGCCTGGACACATTTCTCTGGAAACACCATATATTTT CAWTHFSGNTIYF
TRBD2 - TRBJ2-1 TRBV11-2 TGTGCCAGCAGCTCCCTTTGGGGACTAGCGGGAGGTGAGCAGTTCTTC CASSSLWGLAGGEQFF
TRBD2 - TRBJ2-7 TRBV28 TGTGCCAGCAGTTTCCCGGCTAGCGGGAGCCCCGAGCAGTACTTC CASSFPASGSPEQYF
TRBD2 - TRBJ2-1 TRBV7-2 TGTGCCAGCAGCTTTGGGACCGGGACTAGTAGGTATGAGCAGTTCTTC CASSFGTGTSRYEQFF
TRBD2 - TRBJ2-1 TRBV19 TGTGCCAGTAGTCCTCAGAAACTAGCGGGAGTCGGCGATGAGCAGTTCTTC CASSPQKLAGVGDEQFF
- - TRBJ2-1 TRBV27 TGTGCCAGCAGTTTCTTGAGGAGCTCCTACAATGAGCAGTTCTTC CASSFLRSSYNEQFF
TRBD2 few TRBJ2-1 TRBV29-1 TGCAGCGTTGGGACTAGCGGGAGAGGCGAGCAGTTCTTC CSVGTSGRGEQFF
- - TRBJ1-2 TRBV28 TGTGCCAGCATAGGCAGAGGGCTGCGCTATGGCTACACCTTC CASIGRGLRYGYTF
TRBD2 - TRBJ2-1 TRBV7-2 TGTGCCAGCAGCTTAGGGGGCGGGAGTCTCTACAATGAGCAGTTCTTC CASSLGGGSLYNEQFF
- few TRBJ1-6 TRBV30 TGTGCCTGGAGTACGGCTTCGAGGTCACCCCTCCACTTT CAWSTASRSPLHF
TRBD2 - TRBJ2-2 TRBV27 TGTGCCAGTCGACTAGCGGGAGGGTCTAACACCGGGGAGCTGTTTTTT CASRLAGGSNTGELFF
TRBD1 few TRBJ2-3 TRBV29-1 TGCAGCGTTGAAGATCGAGACAGGGGTTTGACAGATACGCAGTATTTT CSVEDRDRGLTDTQYF
TRBD1 few TRBJ1-5 TRBV28 TGTGCCAGCAGTTTGGCCGGGACAGGGAACAATCAGCCCCAGCATTTT CASSLAGTGNNQPQHF
- few TRBJ2-3 TRBV5-4 TGTGCCAGCAGCTTCGGGTCAAGTCTCAGCACAGATACGCAGTATTTT CASSFGSSLSTDTQYF
TRBD1 few TRBJ1-5 TRBV7-9 TGTGCCAGCAGCCTCGACAGGGAGGTGCAAGATTTT CASSLDREVQDF
TRBD1 few TRBJ1-1 TRBV30 TGTGCCTGGATTCCACCGGGACAGGGGAGAGCGGCAGCTTTCTTT CAWIPPGQGRAAAFF
- few TRBJ2-7 TRBV28 TGTGCCAGCAGTTTCGGGGGTTACTACGAGCAGTACTTC CASSFGGYYEQYF
TRBD1 - TRBJ1-4 TRBV18 TGTGCCAGCTCGCGGGACAGGGAGAATGAAAAACTGTTTTTT CASSRDRENEKLFF
- few TRBJ2-4 TRBV21-1 TGTGCCAGCAGCAAAGAAATTAGTGGTCAGACTAGCTTCGGATGTCTGGCCAAAAACATTCAGTACTTC CASSKEISGQTSFGCLAKNIQYF
TRBD1 - TRBJ2-1 TRBV19 TGTGCCAGTAGCGGACAGGGATTCTACAATGAGCAGTTCTTC CASSGQGFYNEQFF
- - TRBJ2-5 TRBV6-5 TGTGCCAGCAGTTACGGTGCAGGGAGGGAGACCCAGTACTTC CASSYGAGRETQYF
- - TRBJ2-7 TRBV28 TGTGCCAGCAGTCGCGGAGGTTCGATTTCCTACGAGCAGTACTTC CASSRGGSISYEQYF
TRBD2 - TRBJ2-1 TRBV15 TGTGCCACCAGCAGAGATCGGGGGACTAGTGCTTACAATGAGCAGTTCTTC CATSRDRGTSAYNEQFF
TRBD1 - TRBJ1-1 TRBV14 TGTGCCAGCAGCCAAGAAGGCAGGGGGATAACTGAAGCTTTCTTT CASSQEGRGITEAFF
- - TRBJ1-5 TRBV5-1 TGCGCCAGCAGCTTGGGCGGGGACCAGCCCCAGCATTTT CASSLGGDQPQHF
- - TRBJ2-1 TRBV27 TGTGCCAGCAGTCCCCCCCCCGGGGGTGGCAATGAGCAGTTCTTC CASSPPPGGGNEQFF
- - TRBJ1-1 TRBV13 TGTGCCAGCAGACTAGGACGGGACACTGAAGCTTTCTTT CASRLGRDTEAFF
TRBD2 few TRBJ2-7 TRBV30 TGTGCCTGGAGTGTGGAGCGGGAAAACGAGCAGTACTTC CAWSVERENEQYF
TRBD2 many TRBJ2-1 TRBV7-3 TGTGCCAGCAGCTTAAGGGCTAGCGGGAGGTTCTACAATGAGCAGTTCTTC CASSLRASGRFYNEQFF
TRBD1 - TRBJ2-7 TRBV29-1 TGCAGCGTTGTGGACAGGAATATCTACGAGCAGTACTTC CSVVDRNIYEQYF
- few TRBJ2-2 TRBV30 TGTGCCTGGAGACTGACTCCTAAGAACACCGGGGAGCTGTTTTTT CAWRLTPKNTGELFF
TRBD2 - TRBJ2-3 TRBV7-6 TGTGCCAGCAGCCGCGTAGCTAGCGGGAACACAGATACGCAGTATTTT CASSRVASGNTDTQYF
- few TRBJ2-5 TRBV6-5 TGTGCCAGCAGTTACCTCGCGGGCTCCCAAGAGACCCAGTACTTC CASSYLAGSQETQYF
- - TRBJ2-3 TRBV6-5 TGTGCCAGCAGTTACGACGGGACAGATACGCAGTATTTT CASSYDGTDTQYF
TRBD1 - TRBJ1-2 TRBV28 TGTGCCAGCAGGGGGACAGGGTACAACTATGGCTACACCTTC CASRGTGYNYGYTF
TRBD1 - TRBJ2-7 TRBV4-1 TGCGCCAGCAGCCAAGGGCCCCTGATCCCGGGACAGCTCGCCTCCTACGAGCAGTACTTC CASSQGPLIPGQLASYEQYF
- - TRBJ1-1 TRBV7-9 TGTGCCAGCAGCCACAAGGCGGGGGCGGCCACTGAAGCTTTCTTT CASSHKAGAATEAFF